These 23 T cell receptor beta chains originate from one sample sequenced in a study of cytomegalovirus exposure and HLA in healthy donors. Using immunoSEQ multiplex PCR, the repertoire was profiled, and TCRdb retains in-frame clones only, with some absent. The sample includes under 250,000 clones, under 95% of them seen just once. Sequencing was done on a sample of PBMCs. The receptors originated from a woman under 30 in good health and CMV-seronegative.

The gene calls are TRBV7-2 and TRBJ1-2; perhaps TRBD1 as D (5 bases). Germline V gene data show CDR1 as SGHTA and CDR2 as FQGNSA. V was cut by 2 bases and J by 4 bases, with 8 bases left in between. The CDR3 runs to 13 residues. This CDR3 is CASSLRQFYGYTF. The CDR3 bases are TGTGCCAGCAGCTTAAGACAGTTCTATGGCTACACCTTC.

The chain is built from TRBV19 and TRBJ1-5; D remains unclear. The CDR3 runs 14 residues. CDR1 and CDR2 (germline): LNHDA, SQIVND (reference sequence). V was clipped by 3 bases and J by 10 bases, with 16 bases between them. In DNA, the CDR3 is TGTGCCAGTAGTATGCTTCCACCGGAGAGTCCCCAGCATTTT. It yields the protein CASSMLPPESPQHF. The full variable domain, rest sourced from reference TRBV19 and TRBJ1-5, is DGGITQSPKYLFRKEGQNVTLSCEQNLNHDAMYWYRQDPGQGLRLIYYSQIVNDFQKGDIAEGYSVSREKKESFPLTVTSAQKNPTAFYLCASSMLPPESPQHFGDGTRLSIL.

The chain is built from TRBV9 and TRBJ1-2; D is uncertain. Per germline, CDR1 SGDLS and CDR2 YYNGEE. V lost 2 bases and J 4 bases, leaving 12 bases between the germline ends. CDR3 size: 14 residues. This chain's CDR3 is CASSVEGGSYGYTF. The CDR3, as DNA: TGTGCCAGCAGCGTGGAGGGCGGGAGCTATGGCTACACCTTC.

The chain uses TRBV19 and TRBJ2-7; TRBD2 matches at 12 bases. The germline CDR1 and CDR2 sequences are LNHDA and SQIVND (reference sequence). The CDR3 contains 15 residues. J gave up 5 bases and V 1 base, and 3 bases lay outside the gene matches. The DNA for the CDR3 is TGTGCCAGTAGTATAGGACTAGCGGGAGACCACGAGCAGTACTTC. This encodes CASSIGLAGDHEQYF.

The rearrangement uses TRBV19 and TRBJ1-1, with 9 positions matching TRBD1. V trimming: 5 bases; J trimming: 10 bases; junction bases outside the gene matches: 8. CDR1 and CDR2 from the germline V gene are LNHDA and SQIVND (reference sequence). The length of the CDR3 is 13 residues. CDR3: CASSPGTGSLAFF. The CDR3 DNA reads TGTGCCAGTAGTCCCGGGACAGGGTCATTAGCTTTCTTT.

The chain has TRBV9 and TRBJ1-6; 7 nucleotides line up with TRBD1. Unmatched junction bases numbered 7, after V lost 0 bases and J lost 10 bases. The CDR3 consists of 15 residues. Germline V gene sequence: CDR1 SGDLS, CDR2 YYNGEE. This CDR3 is CASSVGQGLQSPLHF. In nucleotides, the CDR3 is TGTGCCAGCAGCGTAGGACAGGGCCTCCAGTCACCCCTCCACTTT.

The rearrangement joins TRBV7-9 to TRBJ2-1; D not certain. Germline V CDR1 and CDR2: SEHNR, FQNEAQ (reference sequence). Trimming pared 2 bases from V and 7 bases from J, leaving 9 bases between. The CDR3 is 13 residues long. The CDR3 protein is CASSLWASNEQFF. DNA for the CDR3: TGTGCCAGCAGCTTATGGGCGTCAAATGAGCAGTTCTTC.

CDR3 DNA: TGCGCCAGCAGCCAAGATCTTGGCACGGGAGGAATTGAGACCCAGTACTTC. Translation gives CASSQDLGTGGIETQYF. The gene calls are TRBV4-1 and TRBJ2-5, with 7 bases that match TRBD2. V lost 0 bases, J lost 5 bases, and 12 bases stayed unmatched. The CDR3 length is 17 residues. Germline V gives CDR1 MGHRA, CDR2 YSYEKL.

CDR3 loop: CASSVSGTGTDTQYF. DNA for the CDR3: TGTGCCAGCAGCGTTTCCGGGACAGGCACAGATACGCAGTATTTT. The gene calls are TRBV9 and TRBJ2-3; 7 positions agree with TRBD1. CDR1 and CDR2 (germline): SGDLS, YYNGEE. V trimming: 2 bases; J trimming: 1 base; junction bases outside the gene matches: 4. The CDR3 contains 15 residues.

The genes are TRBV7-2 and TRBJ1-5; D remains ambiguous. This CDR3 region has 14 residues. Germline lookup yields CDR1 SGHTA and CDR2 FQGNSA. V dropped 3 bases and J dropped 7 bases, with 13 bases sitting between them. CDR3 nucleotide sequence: TGTGCCAGCAGCTTCGCGAAGCAGGCGCAGCCCCAGCATTTT. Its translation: CASSFAKQAQPQHF.

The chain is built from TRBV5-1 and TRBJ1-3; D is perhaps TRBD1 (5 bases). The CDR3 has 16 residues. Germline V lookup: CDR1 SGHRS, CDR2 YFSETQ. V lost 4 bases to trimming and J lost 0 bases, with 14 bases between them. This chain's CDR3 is CASSRVTASSGNTIYF. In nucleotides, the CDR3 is TGCGCCAGCAGCCGTGTGACAGCCAGCTCTGGAAACACCATATATTTT.

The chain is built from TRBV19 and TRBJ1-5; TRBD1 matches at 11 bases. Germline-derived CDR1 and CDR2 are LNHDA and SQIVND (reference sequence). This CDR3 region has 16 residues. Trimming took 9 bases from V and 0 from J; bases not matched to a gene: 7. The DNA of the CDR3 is TGTGCCAGCTCGGACAGGGGGCGAAGTAGCAATCAGCCCCAGCATTTT. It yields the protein CASSDRGRSSNQPQHF.

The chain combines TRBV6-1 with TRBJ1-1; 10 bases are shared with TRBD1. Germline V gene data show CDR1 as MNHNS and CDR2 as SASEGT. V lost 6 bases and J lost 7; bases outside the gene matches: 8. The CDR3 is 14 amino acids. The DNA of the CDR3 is TGTGCCAGCAGGACCCGGGACAGGGGTCATGAAGCTTTCTTT. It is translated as CASRTRDRGHEAFF.

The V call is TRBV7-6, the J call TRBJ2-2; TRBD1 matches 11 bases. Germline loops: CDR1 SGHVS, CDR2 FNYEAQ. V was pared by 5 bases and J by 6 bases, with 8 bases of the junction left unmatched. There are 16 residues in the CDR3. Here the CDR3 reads CASSTGGQGAAGELFF. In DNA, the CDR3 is TGTGCCAGCAGCACAGGAGGACAGGGGGCAGCCGGGGAGCTGTTTTTT.

CDR3 sequence (DNA): TGTGCCAGCAGCTTCGGGACAGTTATTCGCACAGATACGCAGTATTTT. Translated: CASSFGTVIRTDTQYF. The rearrangement links TRBV5-6 to TRBJ2-3; 7 positions agree with TRBD1. V trimming: 2 bases; J trimming: 1 base; junction bases outside the gene matches: 7. CDR3 length equals 16 residues. The V gene's germline CDR1 is SGHDT and CDR2 YYEEEE.

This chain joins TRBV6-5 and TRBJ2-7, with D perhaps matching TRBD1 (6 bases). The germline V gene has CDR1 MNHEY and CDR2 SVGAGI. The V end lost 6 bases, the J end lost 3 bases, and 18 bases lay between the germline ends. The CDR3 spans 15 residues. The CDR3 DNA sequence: TGTGCCAGCAGCCCTGGGACAACAAGGAACTACGAGCAGTACTTC. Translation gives CASSPGTTRNYEQYF.

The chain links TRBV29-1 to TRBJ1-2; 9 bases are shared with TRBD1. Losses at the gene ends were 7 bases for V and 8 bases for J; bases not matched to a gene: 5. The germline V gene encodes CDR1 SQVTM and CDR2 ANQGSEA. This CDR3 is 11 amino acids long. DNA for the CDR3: TGCAGCGCGAGACAGGGGGAAGGCTACACCTTC. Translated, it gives CSARQGEGYTF.

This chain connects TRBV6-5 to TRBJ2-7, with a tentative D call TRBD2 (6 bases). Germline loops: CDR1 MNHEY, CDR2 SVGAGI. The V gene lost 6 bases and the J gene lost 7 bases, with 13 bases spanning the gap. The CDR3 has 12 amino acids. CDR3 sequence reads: CASSRGSEEQYF. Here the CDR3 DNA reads TGTGCCAGCAGCCGGGGGTCTGAGGAGCAGTACTTC.

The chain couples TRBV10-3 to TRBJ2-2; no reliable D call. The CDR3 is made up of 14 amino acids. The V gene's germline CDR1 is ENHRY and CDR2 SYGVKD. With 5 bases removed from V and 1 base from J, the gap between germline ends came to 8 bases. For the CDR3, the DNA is TGTGCCATCAGTAAATCAGAGAACACCGGGGAGCTGTTTTTT. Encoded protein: CAISKSENTGELFF.

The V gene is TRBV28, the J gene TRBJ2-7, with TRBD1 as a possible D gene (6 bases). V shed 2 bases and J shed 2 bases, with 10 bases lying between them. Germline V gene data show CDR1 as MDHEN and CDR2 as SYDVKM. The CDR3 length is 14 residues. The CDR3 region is CASSLDRFPYEQYF. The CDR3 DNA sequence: TGTGCCAGCAGTTTAGACAGGTTCCCCTACGAGCAGTACTTC.

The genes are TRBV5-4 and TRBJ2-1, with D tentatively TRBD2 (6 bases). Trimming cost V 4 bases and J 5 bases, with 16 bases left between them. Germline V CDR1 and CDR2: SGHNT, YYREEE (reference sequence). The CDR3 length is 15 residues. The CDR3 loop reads CASSPLGGGDNEQFF. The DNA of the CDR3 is TGTGCCAGCAGCCCTCTTGGCGGAGGGGACAATGAGCAGTTCTTC.

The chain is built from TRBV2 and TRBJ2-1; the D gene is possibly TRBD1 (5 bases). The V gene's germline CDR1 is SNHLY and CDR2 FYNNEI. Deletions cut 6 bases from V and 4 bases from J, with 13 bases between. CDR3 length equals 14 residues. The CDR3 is CASSAARQYNEQFF. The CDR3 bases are TGTGCCAGCAGCGCCGCCCGACAGTACAATGAGCAGTTCTTC. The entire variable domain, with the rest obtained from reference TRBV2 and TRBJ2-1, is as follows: EPEVTQTPSHQVTQMGQEVILRCVPISNHLYFYWYRQILGQKVEFLVSFYNNEISEKSEIFDDQFSVERPDGSNFTLKIRSTKLEDSAMYFCASSAARQYNEQFFGPGTRLTVL.

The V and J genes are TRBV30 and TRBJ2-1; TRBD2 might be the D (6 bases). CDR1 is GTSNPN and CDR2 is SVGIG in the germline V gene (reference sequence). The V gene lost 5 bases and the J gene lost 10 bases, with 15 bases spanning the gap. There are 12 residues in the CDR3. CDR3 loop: CAWGVGSEEQFF. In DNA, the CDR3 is TGTGCCTGGGGCGTCGGGAGCGAGGAGCAGTTCTTC.